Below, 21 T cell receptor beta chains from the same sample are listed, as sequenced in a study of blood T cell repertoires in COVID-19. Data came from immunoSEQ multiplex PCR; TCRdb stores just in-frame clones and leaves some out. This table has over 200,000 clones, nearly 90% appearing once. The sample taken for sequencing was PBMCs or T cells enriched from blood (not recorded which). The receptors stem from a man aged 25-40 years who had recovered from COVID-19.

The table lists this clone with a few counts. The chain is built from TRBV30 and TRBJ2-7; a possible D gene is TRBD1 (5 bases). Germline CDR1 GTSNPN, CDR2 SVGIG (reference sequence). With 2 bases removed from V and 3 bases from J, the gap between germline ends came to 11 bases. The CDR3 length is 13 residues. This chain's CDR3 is CAWSLRELYEQYF. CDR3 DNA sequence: TGTGCCTGGAGTCTCAGGGAACTCTACGAGCAGTACTTC.

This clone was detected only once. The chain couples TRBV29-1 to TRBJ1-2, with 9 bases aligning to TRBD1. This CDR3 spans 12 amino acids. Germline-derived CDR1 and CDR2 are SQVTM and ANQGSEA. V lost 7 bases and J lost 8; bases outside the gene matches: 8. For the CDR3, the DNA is TGCAGCGCGTTACAGGGGGCCGGGGGCTACACCTTC. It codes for CSALQGAGGYTF.

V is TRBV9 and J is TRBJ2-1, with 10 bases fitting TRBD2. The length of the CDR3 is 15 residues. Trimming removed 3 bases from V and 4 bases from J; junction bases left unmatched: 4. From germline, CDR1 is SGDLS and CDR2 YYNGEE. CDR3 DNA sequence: TGTGCCAGCAGCGCGACTAGCGGGCATTACAATGAGCAGTTCTTC. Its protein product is CASSATSGHYNEQFF.

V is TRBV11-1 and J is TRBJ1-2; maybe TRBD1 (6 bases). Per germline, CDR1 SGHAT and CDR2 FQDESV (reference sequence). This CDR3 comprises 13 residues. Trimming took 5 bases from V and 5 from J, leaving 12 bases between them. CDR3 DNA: TGTGCCAGCAGCCCACAGGGAGAATATGGCTACACCTTC. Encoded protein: CASSPQGEYGYTF.

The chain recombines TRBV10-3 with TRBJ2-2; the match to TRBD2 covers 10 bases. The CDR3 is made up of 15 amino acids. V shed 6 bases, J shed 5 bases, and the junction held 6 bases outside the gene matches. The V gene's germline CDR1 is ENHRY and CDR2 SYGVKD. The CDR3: CAIRGGLALTGELFF. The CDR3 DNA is TGTGCCATCAGAGGGGGACTAGCGTTAACCGGGGAGCTGTTTTTT.

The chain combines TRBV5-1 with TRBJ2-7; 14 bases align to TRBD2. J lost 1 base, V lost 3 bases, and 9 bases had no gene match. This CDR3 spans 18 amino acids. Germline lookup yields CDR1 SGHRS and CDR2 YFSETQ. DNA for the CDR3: TGCGCCAGCAGCTCGGGGACTAGCGGGAGCATCGGGTCCTACGAGCAGTACTTC. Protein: CASSSGTSGSIGSYEQYF.

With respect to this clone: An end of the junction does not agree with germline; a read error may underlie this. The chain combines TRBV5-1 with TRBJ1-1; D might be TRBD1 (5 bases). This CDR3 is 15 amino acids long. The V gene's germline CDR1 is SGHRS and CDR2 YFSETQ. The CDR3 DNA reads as TGCGCCAGCAGTTTGGGAGGACAAACGAACACTGAAGCTTTCTTT. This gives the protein CASSLGGQTNTEAFF.

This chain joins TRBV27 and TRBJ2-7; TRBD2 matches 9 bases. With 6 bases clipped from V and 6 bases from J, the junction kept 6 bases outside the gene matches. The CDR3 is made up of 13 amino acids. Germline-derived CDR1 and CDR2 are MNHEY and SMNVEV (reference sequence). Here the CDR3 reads CASSLAGDSEQYF. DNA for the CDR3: TGTGCCAGCAGCTTAGCGGGAGACAGCGAGCAGTACTTC.

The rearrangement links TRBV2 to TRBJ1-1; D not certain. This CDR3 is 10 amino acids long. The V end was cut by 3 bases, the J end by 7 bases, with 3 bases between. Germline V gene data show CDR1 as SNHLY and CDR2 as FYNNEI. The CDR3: CASSDYEAFF. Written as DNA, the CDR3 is TGTGCCAGCAGTGACTATGAAGCTTTCTTT. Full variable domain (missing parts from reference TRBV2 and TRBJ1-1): EPEVTQTPSHQVTQMGQEVILRCVPISNHLYFYWYRQILGQKVEFLVSFYNNEISEKSEIFDDQFSVERPDGSNFTLKIRSTKLEDSAMYFCASSDYEAFFGQGTRLTVV.

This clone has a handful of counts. CDR3 nucleotide sequence: TGTGCCAGCAGTTTATCGGGGCAGGGCCCTTCACCCCTCCACTTT. This translates into CASSLSGQGPSPLHF. The genes are TRBV27 and TRBJ1-6, with a tentative D call TRBD1 (5 bases). The CDR3 contains 15 residues. Germline lookup yields CDR1 MNHEY and CDR2 SMNVEV (reference sequence). The V end lost 0 bases, the J end lost 9 bases, and 12 bases lay between the germline ends.

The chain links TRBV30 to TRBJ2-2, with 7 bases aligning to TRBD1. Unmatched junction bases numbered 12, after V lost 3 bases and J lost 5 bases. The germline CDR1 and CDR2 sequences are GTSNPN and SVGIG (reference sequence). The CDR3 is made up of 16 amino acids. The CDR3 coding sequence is TGTGCCTGGAGGGTTAAATCCGGGACAGCTACCGGGGAGCTGTTTTTT. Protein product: CAWRVKSGTATGELFF.

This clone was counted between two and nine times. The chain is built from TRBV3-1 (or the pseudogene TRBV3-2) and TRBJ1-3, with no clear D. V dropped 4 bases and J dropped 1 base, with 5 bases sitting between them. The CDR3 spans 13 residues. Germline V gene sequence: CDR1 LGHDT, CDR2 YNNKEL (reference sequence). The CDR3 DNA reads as TGTGCCAGCAGCCTTACTTCTGGAAACACCATATATTTT. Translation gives CASSLTSGNTIYF.

CDR3 region: CAWSPARTSGGENTQYF. The CDR3 bases are TGTGCCTGGAGTCCCGCTCGGACTAGCGGGGGCGAGAATACGCAGTATTTT. V and J are TRBV30 and TRBJ2-3; 13 bases line up with TRBD2. This CDR3 has 17 residues. Germline V gene data show CDR1 as GTSNPN and CDR2 as SVGIG (reference sequence). J was trimmed by 7 bases and V by 2 bases; bases with no gene match: 12.

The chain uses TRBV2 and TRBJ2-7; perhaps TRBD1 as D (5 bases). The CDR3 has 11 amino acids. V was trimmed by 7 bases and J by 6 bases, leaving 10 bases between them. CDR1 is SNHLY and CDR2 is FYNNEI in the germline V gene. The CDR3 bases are TGTGCCAGCACAGGGCTCGGCGAGCAGTACTTC. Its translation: CASTGLGEQYF. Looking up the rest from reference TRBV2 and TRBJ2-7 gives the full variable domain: EPEVTQTPSHQVTQMGQEVILRCVPISNHLYFYWYRQILGQKVEFLVSFYNNEISEKSEIFDDQFSVERPDGSNFTLKIRSTKLEDSAMYFCASTGLGEQYFGPGTRLTVT.

For the CDR3, the DNA is TGTGCCAGCAGTGAGACGGGGGGCTATGGCTACACCTTC. Its protein product is CASSETGGYGYTF. This chain joins TRBV12-3 or TRBV12-4 and TRBJ1-2; the D gene is possibly TRBD1 (5 bases). The CDR3 spans 13 residues. V shed 5 bases and J shed 4 bases, with 11 bases lying between them.

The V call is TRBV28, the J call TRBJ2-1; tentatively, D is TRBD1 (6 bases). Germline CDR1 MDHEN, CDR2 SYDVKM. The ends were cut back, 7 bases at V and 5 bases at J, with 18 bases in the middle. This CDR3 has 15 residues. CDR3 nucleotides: TGTGCCAGCACCCAAGGCGGACAGATAAACAATGAGCAGTTCTTC. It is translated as CASTQGGQINNEQFF.

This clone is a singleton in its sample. The CDR3 sequence is CAWSPRVLTWGNTIYF. Here the CDR3 DNA reads TGTGCCTGGAGTCCACGGGTCCTGACCTGGGGAAACACCATATATTTT. The rearrangement links TRBV30 to TRBJ1-3; D remains unclear. CDR1 is GTSNPN and CDR2 is SVGIG in the germline V gene (reference sequence). The V end was cut by 2 bases, the J end by 4 bases, with 18 bases between. The CDR3 contains 16 residues.

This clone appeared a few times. The CDR3 here is CASSRSYQGGAKLFF. CDR3 DNA sequence: TGTGCCAGCAGCCGGTCTTACCAGGGTGGTGCGAAACTGTTTTTT. The J gene is TRBJ1-4, the V gene TRBV28; possible D gene TRBD1, 5 bases. Germline CDR1 is MDHEN and CDR2 is SYDVKM. Trimming cost V 6 bases and J 11 bases, with 22 bases left between them. The CDR3 is 15 amino acids.

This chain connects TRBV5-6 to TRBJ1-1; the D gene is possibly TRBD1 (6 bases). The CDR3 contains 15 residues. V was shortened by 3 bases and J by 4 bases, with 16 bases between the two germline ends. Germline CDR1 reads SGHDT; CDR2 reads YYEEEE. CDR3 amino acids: CASSSTYKGGTEAFF. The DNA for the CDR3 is TGTGCCAGCAGCTCGACATATAAAGGGGGCACTGAAGCTTTCTTT.

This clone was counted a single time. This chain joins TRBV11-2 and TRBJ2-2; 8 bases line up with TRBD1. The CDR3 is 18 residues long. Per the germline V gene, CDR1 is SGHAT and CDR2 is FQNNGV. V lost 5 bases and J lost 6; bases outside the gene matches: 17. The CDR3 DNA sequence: TGTGCCAGCAGCCACGAACCCATGGACAGGGCGCGACCCGGGGAGCTGTTTTTT. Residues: CASSHEPMDRARPGELFF.

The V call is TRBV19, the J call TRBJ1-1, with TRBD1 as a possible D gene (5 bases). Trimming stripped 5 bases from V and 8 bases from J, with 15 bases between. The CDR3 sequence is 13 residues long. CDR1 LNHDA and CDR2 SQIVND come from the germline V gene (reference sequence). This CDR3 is CASSPRDWPEAFF. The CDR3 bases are TGTGCCAGTAGTCCTAGGGACTGGCCAGAAGCTTTCTTT.